The source of this T cell receptor beta chain is a study of cytomegalovirus exposure and HLA in healthy donors. Study results and limitations: Accurate HLA-A and HLA-B prediction from TCR beta sequences was reported for most subjects. TCR beta chain V- and J-gene trimming was linked, in a later analysis, to a missense variant in DCLRE1C. Some TCR beta chains (more than 150 of them) were listed as cytomegalovirus-associated.

Concerning this clone: Antigen: not known.

Germline V lookup: CDR1 SGHAT, CDR2 FQNNGV. Germline trimming cut 5 bases from V and 11 bases from J; bases unmatched to any gene: 12. The CDR3 runs to 16 residues. 13 Jbeta primers and 60 Vbeta primers were used for the PCR. The method was immunoSEQ multiplex PCR; TCRdb's version includes in-frame clones alone and lacks a portion of them. This table has 200,000 or so clones, approximately 85% appearing once. Sequenced sample: PBMCs. The chain combines TRBV11-2 with TRBJ2-5; 15 positions agree with TRBD2. The clonotype was recovered from a woman aged 45-59 years in good health and CMV-seropositive. The CDR3 nucleotides are TGTGCCAGCAGCCCCCAGATGGGACTAGCGGGAGGTTGGCAGTACTTC. This codes for CASSPQMGLAGGWQYF.